This TCR beta chain was sequenced during a study of molecular identifiers for immune sequencing clone quantification (dated by TCRdb to 2017 to 2018). About the study as a whole: For a replicate experiment, RNA from approximately 20,000 or 100,000 naive CD8 T cells was divided into five aliquots, of which four were sequenced. CD8 T cells were used in a methods study to benchmark molecular-identifier clustering-based TCR repertoire sequencing (MIDCIRS) and TCR RNA copy counting.

Libraries of naive CD8 T cells were generated from roughly 21,000 to 960,000 sorted cells, with 10%, 30% or 50% of the purified RNA used. Naive CD8 T cells, defined as CD8+CD4-CCR7+CD45RA+, were FACS-sorted into RLT Plus buffer on a BD FACSAria II. To test detection sensitivity, Jurkat RNA equivalent to over 8 TCR copies was spiked into samples of roughly 19,000-1,000,000 naive CD8 T cells. Enrichment of CD8 T cells was performed with RosetteSep CD8+ T Cell Enrichment Cocktail and Ficoll-Paque, after which ACK red cell lysis was carried out. Remarks on this clonotype: Its antigen is unknown. This may come from a read error, since a much larger clone is one base off.

From cysteine to phenylalanine, the CDR3 is 13 amino acids long. The DNA shown is the 39-base CDR3, in frame from base 1. CDR1 MNHNS and CDR2 SASEGT were looked up in the germline V gene. The V end loses 0 bases and the J end loses 13 bases, and a stretch of 12 bases separates them. The receptor library was made with PCR. Sequencing relied on an Illumina HiSeq 4000. Bulk TCR libraries were made following a previously described method, with the TCR primers given in Table S5. The Qiagen AllPrep DNA/RNA kit was used to purify total RNA. Before analysis, reads from multiple sequencing runs of the same library were pooled. As for the authors' bioinformatics: Reads were retained only if their TCR constant sequence matched exactly, and those retained reads were trimmed to 150 nt and grouped according to their 12-nt molecular barcodes. Reads inside each barcode group were sub-clustered using a 15% Levenshtein threshold, and a quality-weighted consensus sequence was constructed for each RNA molecule. Non-functional sequences were filtered out, along with any lower-count sequence sitting one edit away from another sequence. Based on a fit of two negative binomial distributions, barcode sub-clusters having less than 20% of the maximum read count were discarded. TCRdb handled the public reads itself, with Q25 trimming in fastp and clone calling in MiXCR, and kept productive beta chains. Entries are consolidated by CDR3 protein sequence, retaining the most common genes and DNA. Here the V and J calls rest on TCRdb's processing, not on the authors' analysis. This sample gives about 640,000 distinct CDR3 sequences in total; 15% to 20% of them show up just once. The top ten hold around 0.86% of the sample.

Overall study outcomes, separate from this receptor: When barcode sub-clustering was not used, chimeric consensus sequences inflated TCR diversity, with chimeras reaching as high as 47%. Modeling indicated approximately 3 TCR RNA copies recovered per cell, compared with 9 to 10 by digital PCR, which implies a capture efficiency of 25% to 35%. Spiked-in Jurkat TCR RNA equivalent to a single cell was reported to be detectable even among approximately 1 million naive CD8 T cells. The naive libraries included spiked-in Jurkat TCR RNA (fewer than 11 copies' worth), and this Jurkat TCR RNA is not part of the donor repertoire. In CMV-specific effector cells, over 99% of molecules were held by clones above 20 RNA copies, whereas under 1% of molecules were held by such clones in naive cells. Highly expanded clone sizes could be underestimated if identical TCR molecules share a barcode.

Material for sequencing was naive CD8+ T cells from blood, with Jurkat cell RNA spiked in. Explained via the paper, the cell subset or site label denotes: FACS-sorted CD8+CD4-CCR7+CD45RA+ naive T cells. Here the chain combines TRBV6-1 and TRBJ2-2; no D gene call is confident. This clonotype was obtained from a human donor in good health. Some libraries in this study had Jurkat cell RNA spiked in. The CDR3 reads as follows: CASSEAALWGLFF. The sequenced DNA: TGTGCCAGCAGTGAAGCGGCACTCTGGGGGCTGTTTTTT.